Each of the 25 T cell receptor beta chains below was sequenced from the same sample in a study of blood T cells in healthy people across ages. The use of a sample-barcoded 5' primer and a J-beta primer mix characterized a second PCR of about 6 to 12 cycles. Each CDR3 protein gets one entry after TCRdb re-called the 5' RACE reads with MiXCR. The sample lists about 800,000 distinct CDR3 sequences, over 45% seen once, with about 20% in the top ten. Specimen: blood. Source of these receptors: a man aged 30-40 years in good health.

CDR3 in DNA: TGCAGTGCCCCAACCCCCCTAGTATGGGGAGAGACCCAGTACTTC. Translation: CSAPTPLVWGETQYF. This chain uses TRBV20-1 with TRBJ2-5; no definite D call. V gave up 6 bases and J gave up 4 bases, with 21 bases separating them. Germline V gene lookup returns CDR1 DFQATT and CDR2 SNEGSKA (reference sequence). The CDR3 is made up of 15 amino acids.

The gene calls are TRBV4-1 and TRBJ1-2; 7 bases agree with TRBD1. V gave up 5 bases and J gave up 5 bases; unmatched junction bases: 8. From germline, CDR1 is MGHRA and CDR2 YSYEKL. There are 14 residues in the CDR3. The CDR3 nucleotides read TGCGCCAGCAGCGACGACAGGGCATCATATGGCTACACCTTC. Translation: CASSDDRASYGYTF.

The genes are TRBV12-5 and TRBJ2-4; D is unclear. Trimming pared 3 bases from V and 8 bases from J, leaving 11 bases between. The CDR3 is 13 residues long. The germline V gene encodes CDR1 LGHNT and CDR2 FRNRAP. The CDR3 loop reads CASGFGVLDIQYF. In nucleotides, the CDR3 is TGTGCTAGTGGTTTTGGCGTCCTAGACATTCAGTACTTC.

In DNA, the CDR3 is TGTGCCAGCAGCCCTCAGGACAAGTGGTATGGCTACACCTTC. Protein sequence: CASSPQDKWYGYTF. This chain connects TRBV7-9 to TRBJ1-2, with a tentative D call TRBD1 (5 bases). V lost 5 bases, J lost 5 bases, and 15 bases lay in between. The CDR3 is 14 residues long. Germline V lookup: CDR1 SEHNR, CDR2 FQNEAQ (reference sequence). Complete variable domain (other parts from reference TRBV7-9 and TRBJ1-2): DTGVSQNPRHKITKRGQNVTFRCDPISEHNRLYWYRQTLGQGPEFLTYFQNEAQLEKSRLLSDRFSAERPKGSFSTLEIQRTEQGDSAMYLCASSPQDKWYGYTFGSGTRLTVV.

This chain uses TRBV6-2 or TRBV6-3 with TRBJ2-5, with unresolved D. The J call is doubtful: the DNA matches TRBJ2-7 better. Germline V gives CDR1 MNHEY, CDR2 SVGEGT. CDR3 length: 14 residues. The CDR3 here is CASSTNPPTYEQYF. The CDR3 bases are TGTGCCAGCAGCACCAACCCCCCCACTTACGAGCAGTACTTC.

The V gene is TRBV2, the J gene TRBJ2-2, with 7 bases matching TRBD2. In germline, CDR1 is SNHLY, CDR2 FYNNEI. The CDR3 spans 14 residues. The V gene end was trimmed by 9 bases and the J gene end by 0 bases; junction bases not matched to a gene: 4. The CDR3 here is CARGGATNTGELFF. CDR3 coding DNA: TGTGCCAGGGGAGGGGCCACGAACACCGGGGAGCTGTTTTTT.

The chain has TRBV29-1 and TRBJ2-2, with D possibly TRBD2 on 7 matching bases. The length of the CDR3 is 14 residues. CDR1 is SQVTM, CDR2 ANQGSEA, per germline. Here the CDR3 reads CSARGEGSTGELFF. For the CDR3, the DNA is TGCAGTGCTAGGGGGGAGGGGTCCACCGGGGAGCTGTTTTTT.

This clonotype was seen a few times. The chain employs TRBV20-1 and TRBJ1-2; D unresolved. Trimming removed 1 base at V and 0 bases at J, with 9 bases between. The CDR3 sequence is 14 residues long. CDR1 DFQATT and CDR2 SNEGSKA come from the germline V gene (reference sequence). DNA of the CDR3: TGCAGTGCTAGAGGGGTCCCATCTAACTATGGCTACACCTTC. Encoded protein: CSARGVPSNYGYTF.

The chain couples TRBV6-2 or TRBV6-3 to TRBJ2-7; no clear D gene. The last part of the DNA fits TRBJ2-5 better; the J call may be wrong. Per the germline V gene, CDR1 is MNHEY and CDR2 is SVGEGT. The CDR3 sequence is 13 residues long. In nucleotides, the CDR3 is TGTGCCAGCAACGCCCCCGCGGTGGAGACCCAGTACTTC. The encoded protein is CASNAPAVETQYF.

The chain is built from TRBV29-1 and TRBJ2-2; TRBD2 aligns across 10 bases. Trimming removed 6 bases from V and 0 bases from J; junction bases left unmatched: 10. The CDR3 runs to 17 residues. Germline-derived CDR1 and CDR2 are SQVTM and ANQGSEA. The CDR3 sequence: CSVPKRGGGANTGELFF. The CDR3 DNA reads as TGCAGCGTACCTAAGCGGGGGGGCGGAGCGAACACCGGGGAGCTGTTTTTT.

As concerns this clonotype: Sequence at one end of the junction differs from germline and may be a read error. The rearrangement links TRBV25-1 to TRBJ1-2, with D perhaps matching TRBD1 (5 bases). Germline V CDR1 and CDR2: MGHDK, SYGVNS. The CDR3 has 17 amino acids. The CDR3 region has the DNA TGTGCCAGCAGTGAACTCTGGGGCAGGACAAAGAACGATGGCTACACCTTT. Encoded protein: CASSELWGRTKNDGYTF.

The chain joins TRBV12-3 or TRBV12-4 to TRBJ2-1; a possible D gene is TRBD1 (6 bases). Trimming cost V 6 bases and J 0 bases, with 24 bases left between them. This CDR3 is built from 19 residues. CDR3 nucleotides: TGTGCCAGCAGACCCAACGCAGGGTCAGGGGAGAGCTCCTACAATGAGCAGTTCTTC. It specifies CASRPNAGSGESSYNEQFF.

The chain has TRBV29-1 and TRBJ2-1; the D gene could be TRBD1 or TRBD2 (5 bases each). The germline CDR1 and CDR2 sequences are SQVTM and ANQGSEA. Trimming took off 2 bases at V and 12 bases at J, with 11 bases between the two ends. This CDR3 has 11 amino acids. The CDR3: CSVEFSGPQFF. The CDR3 DNA follows: TGCAGCGTTGAATTCTCGGGGCCGCAGTTCTTC.

This sequence joins TRBV12-3 or TRBV12-4 and TRBJ2-5; D is possibly TRBD2 (7 bases). This CDR3 has 18 amino acids. V gave up 2 bases and J gave up 5 bases, with 24 bases separating them. CDR3 DNA sequence: TGTGCCAGCAGTTTAAGTTGGGGTGCGGGGGCCTCCCCTGAGACCCAGTACTTC. It codes for CASSLSWGAGASPETQYF.

V is TRBV7-2 and J is TRBJ2-5, with D possibly TRBD2 on 6 matching bases. The CDR3 is 16 residues long. Trimming cost V 7 bases and J 5 bases, with 23 bases left between them. CDR1 is SGHTA, CDR2 FQGNSA, per germline. The DNA of the CDR3 is TGTGCCAGCACCACCAGTGGGATGGCGGGGTGGGAGACCCAGTACTTC. Protein: CASTTSGMAGWETQYF.

This sequence joins TRBV11-2 and TRBJ2-3; the D gene is possibly TRBD1 (5 bases). The CDR3 is 15 amino acids. From germline, CDR1 is SGHAT and CDR2 FQNNGV. Deletions cut 2 bases from V and 0 bases from J, with 9 bases between. In nucleotides, the CDR3 is TGTGCCAGCAGCTTACGGACAAGGAGCACAGATACGCAGTATTTT. Amino acids: CASSLRTRSTDTQYF.

V usage is TRBV20-1 and J usage is TRBJ2-7; D is unclear. Trimming cost V 5 bases and J 5 bases, with 13 bases left between them. Germline V gene data show CDR1 as DFQATT and CDR2 as SNEGSKA (reference sequence). The CDR3 length is 12 residues. For the CDR3, the DNA is TGCAGTGCTCCTGGTGGAATTGACGAGCAGTACTTC. Encoded protein: CSAPGGIDEQYF.

The chain uses TRBV12-3 or TRBV12-4 and TRBJ2-7; the match to TRBD2 covers 10 bases. The V gene end was trimmed by 6 bases and the J gene end by 1 base; junction bases not matched to a gene: 6. The CDR3 has 15 residues. The CDR3 loop is CASSHCSGRSYEQYF. CDR3 coding DNA: TGTGCCAGCAGCCATTGTAGCGGGAGGTCCTACGAGCAGTACTTC.

The chain has TRBV29-1 and TRBJ2-7; 9 bases match TRBD2. Germline loops: CDR1 SQVTM, CDR2 ANQGSEA. The CDR3 extends over 13 amino acids. V trimming: 4 bases; J trimming: 2 bases; junction bases outside the gene matches: 3. CDR3 sequence: CSVAAGGPYEQYF. The CDR3 DNA sequence: TGCAGCGTTGCAGCGGGGGGACCCTACGAGCAGTACTTC.

This clonotype was observed a few times. The chain uses TRBV20-1 and TRBJ2-7; D perhaps matches TRBD2 (5 bases). The J call could be wrong; TRBJ2-5 is a better fit for the DNA end. This CDR3 is 12 amino acids long. Germline lookup yields CDR1 DFQATT and CDR2 SNEGSKA (reference sequence). As DNA, the CDR3 is TGCAGTGCTAGTGGGTCGGAGGTGACCCAGTACTTC. Translated: CSASGSEVTQYF.

The rearrangement links TRBV4-1 to TRBJ2-3; a weak D match, TRBD2 (6 bases). The CDR3 has 12 residues. The germline CDR1 and CDR2 sequences are MGHRA and YSYEKL. The V and J ends lost 7 bases and 4 bases respectively, with 9 bases between them. CDR3 DNA: TGCGCCAGCACGGGAGAGTCAGATACGCAGTATTTT. Protein sequence: CASTGESDTQYF.

This clonotype has just a few counts. The chain employs TRBV7-2 and TRBJ2-5; TRBD2 matches at 9 bases. This CDR3 is 14 amino acids long. The germline V gene encodes CDR1 SGHTA and CDR2 FQGNSA. The V gene end was trimmed by 3 bases and the J gene end by 11 bases; junction bases not matched to a gene: 10. CDR3 sequence reads: CASSLVGLAGEQYF. The CDR3 nucleotides are TGTGCCAGCAGCTTGGTGGGACTAGCTGGGGAGCAGTACTTC.

The CDR3 spells CAISDGGWNTEAFF. CDR3 in DNA: TGTGCCATCAGTGATGGGGGTTGGAACACTGAAGCTTTCTTT. The rearrangement links TRBV10-3 to TRBJ1-1, with TRBD1 as a possible D gene (5 bases). The CDR3 extends over 14 amino acids. Trimming took off 3 bases at V and 1 base at J, with 9 bases between the two ends. Per the germline V gene, CDR1 is ENHRY and CDR2 is SYGVKD.

The genes are TRBV20-1 and TRBJ2-4, with 8 bases fitting TRBD2. With the DNA end fitting TRBJ2-7 better, the J assignment may be wrong. From germline, CDR1 is DFQATT and CDR2 SNEGSKA (reference sequence). This CDR3 contains 14 residues. Here the CDR3 DNA reads TGCAGTACCGACGGGCAGCGGGAGAATTACGAGCAGTACTTC. This codes for CSTDGQRENYEQYF.

As concerns this clonotype: An end of the junction differs from the germline gene, which may be a read error. V is TRBV14 and J is TRBJ2-3, with 13 bases matching TRBD2. The CDR3 is 17 amino acids. The germline CDR1 and CDR2 sequences are SGHDN and FVKESK. Here the CDR3 reads CACRRGTSGMSTDTQYF. The CDR3, as DNA: TGTGCCTGCAGGCGCGGGACTAGCGGGATGAGCACAGATACGCAGTATTTT.